The clone carrying this T cell receptor beta chain was recorded at least ten times. Its antigen is not known. The source of the sample is a study of breast tumors, draining lymph nodes, adjacent tissues. Findings and caveats of the study: Tumor repertoires ranked between lymph nodes and nontumor tissue in diversity, with V and J gene preferences.

TCRdb used MiXCR to reprocess the multiplex PCR reads, holding one entry per CDR3 protein. The repertoire holds under 300,000 distinct CDR3 sequences, with under 40% as singletons. Germline loops: CDR1 WSHSY, CDR2 SAAADI. The CDR3 consists of 13 residues. Deletions cut 3 bases from V and 5 bases from J, with 10 bases between. The lymph nodes were axillary draining lymph nodes from breast cancer patients. Sequencing input: axillary lymph node tissue. This chain connects TRBV10-2 to TRBJ1-2; D unclear. The receptor comes from a female donor with breast cancer. Some clones in this sample may be carry-over from other donors' samples. CDR3 in amino acids: CASSEVGGYGYTF. DNA for the CDR3: TGCGCCAGCAGTGAAGTTGGAGGGTATGGCTACACCTTC.